A single sample is the source of the 32 T cell receptor beta chains below, sequenced in a study of human T cells and chemical hapten exposure. The time point here: patch test 1, 2 weeks after DPC sensitization. Treatment here: therapeutic diphenylcyclopropenone sensitization with weekly scalp DPC. MiXCR, applied by TCRdb to the RACE reads, yields one record per CDR3 protein. The sample shows roughly 380,000 distinct CDR3 sequences, 4.8% of them seen only once. The sample consisted of whole blood, taken in connection with sensitization to the hapten diphenylcyclopropenone (DPC). These receptors came from a woman aged 45-60 years with alopecia areata. Some clones in this sample may be carry-over from other donors' samples.

The V gene is TRBV20-1, the J gene TRBJ2-3; D call uncertain. The V gene lost 1 base and the J gene lost 2 bases, with 10 bases spanning the gap. Germline lookup yields CDR1 DFQATT and CDR2 SNEGSKA (reference sequence). CDR3 length equals 14 residues. CDR3 amino acids: CSARARTATDTQYF. The CDR3 DNA sequence: TGCAGTGCTAGAGCCCGCACTGCCACAGATACGCAGTATTTT.

This clonotype has at least ten counts. The gene calls are TRBV6-5 and TRBJ1-4; TRBD1 matches 9 bases. The V gene's germline CDR1 is MNHEY and CDR2 SVGAGI. CDR3 length equals 15 residues. Unmatched junction bases numbered 11, after V lost 8 bases and J lost 7 bases. The CDR3 nucleotides read TGTGCCAGCCACCTCCGGGACAGGGTGCGTGAAAAACTGTTTTTT. It specifies CASHLRDRVREKLFF.

This clonotype was observed at least ten times. The J gene is TRBJ2-7, the V gene TRBV27; unclear D gene. V lost 6 bases to trimming and J lost 2 bases, with 11 bases between them. Germline CDR1 MNHEY, CDR2 SMNVEV (reference sequence). This CDR3 is built from 13 residues. CDR3 loop: CASSPATTYEQYF. CDR3 nucleotides: TGTGCCAGCAGCCCAGCGACCACCTACGAGCAGTACTTC.

This clonotype was found a few times. The CDR3 bases are TGTGCCTCCTCGGGGAGCATATCGCCGAACACTGAAGCTTTCTTT. As protein: CASSGSISPNTEAFF. The chain has TRBV27 and TRBJ1-1, with D unresolved. The germline gives CDR1 MNHEY, CDR2 SMNVEV (reference sequence). This CDR3 comprises 15 residues. V was shortened by 11 bases and J by 1 base, with 20 bases between the two germline ends.

This clonotype appeared many times. The chain couples TRBV12-3 or TRBV12-4 to TRBJ1-1; 7 bases agree with TRBD1. The CDR3 runs 13 residues. With 6 bases clipped from V and 7 bases from J, the junction kept 8 bases outside the gene matches. CDR3 region: CASSPQGQDEAFF. CDR3 DNA sequence: TGTGCCAGCAGCCCACAGGGGCAGGATGAAGCTTTCTTT.

The table lists this clonotype with many counts. The V gene is TRBV6-5, the J gene TRBJ1-4; D is perhaps TRBD1 (6 bases). The CDR3 sequence is 13 residues long. Germline V gives CDR1 MNHEY, CDR2 SVGAGI. The V gene lost 6 bases and the J gene lost 8 bases, with 13 bases spanning the gap. The CDR3: CASRFRGGEKLFF. The DNA for the CDR3 is TGTGCCAGCAGGTTCAGGGGCGGCGAAAAACTGTTTTTT.

In DNA form, the CDR3 reads TGCAGTGCGATAGGACTAGCGGGAATCACAGATACGCAGTATTTT. This encodes CSAIGLAGITDTQYF. The rearrangement uses TRBV20-1 and TRBJ2-3, with TRBD2 matching 12 bases. The CDR3 totals 15 residues. The trim removed 6 bases at V and 2 bases at J, leaving 6 bases unmatched. Germline loops: CDR1 DFQATT, CDR2 SNEGSKA (reference sequence).

The table lists this clonotype with many counts. This chain joins TRBV12-3 or TRBV12-4 and TRBJ2-2; D is unresolved. V shed 3 bases and J shed 0 bases, with 8 bases lying between them. The CDR3 covers 15 residues. CDR3 amino acids: CASSFHGSNTGELFF. Here the CDR3 DNA reads TGTGCCAGCAGTTTTCACGGTTCGAACACCGGGGAGCTGTTTTTT.

At least ten counts were recorded for this clonotype. The rearrangement joins TRBV2 to TRBJ2-2; 11 bases match TRBD2. From germline, CDR1 is SNHLY and CDR2 FYNNEI. The CDR3 is 15 residues long. After removal of 10 bases from V and 7 bases from J, the junction contained 11 bases not matched to a gene. The CDR3 DNA is TGTGCCAACTCCGGGACTAGCGGTTTAAACGGGGAGCTGTTTTTT. As protein: CANSGTSGLNGELFF.

This clonotype was seen at least ten times. V and J are TRBV6-6 and TRBJ1-2; unclear D gene. This CDR3 region has 14 residues. V was clipped by 0 bases and J by 1 base, with 6 bases between them. Per the germline V gene, CDR1 is MNHNY and CDR2 is SVGAGI (reference sequence). CDR3 nucleotides: TGTGCCAGCAGTTACTCGACAATTAACTATGGCTACACCTTC. Its protein is CASSYSTINYGYTF.

This clonotype was seen ten or more times. The chain recombines TRBV3-1 with TRBJ2-7, with D unclear. Germline V lookup: CDR1 LGHDT, CDR2 YNNKEL (reference sequence). Trimming stripped 0 bases from V and 1 base from J, with 10 bases between. The CDR3 sequence is 15 residues long. The DNA of the CDR3 is TGTGCCAGCAGCCAAGATTTGTCCAGGTCCTACGAGCAGTACTTC. It is translated as CASSQDLSRSYEQYF.

The J gene is TRBJ2-1, the V gene TRBV20-1, with TRBD2 matching 8 bases. J lost 0 bases, V lost 5 bases, and 9 bases had no gene match. Germline lookup yields CDR1 DFQATT and CDR2 SNEGSKA (reference sequence). The length of the CDR3 is 16 residues. The CDR3 protein is CSALPIAGISYNEQFF. In DNA, the CDR3 is TGCAGTGCTCTCCCCATAGCGGGGATCTCCTACAATGAGCAGTTCTTC.

V gene TRBV5-1 combines with J gene TRBJ1-4, with D tentatively TRBD1 (5 bases). Looked up from germline, CDR1 is SGHRS and CDR2 is YFSETQ. There are 14 residues in the CDR3. The V end was cut by 0 bases, the J end by 7 bases, with 10 bases between. The CDR3 protein is CASSLEGIPEKLFF. The DNA of the CDR3 is TGCGCCAGCAGCTTGGAGGGGATTCCTGAAAAACTGTTTTTT.

Ten or more counts support this clonotype. This sequence joins TRBV12-3 or TRBV12-4 and TRBJ2-7; 8 nucleotides agree with TRBD1. V lost 7 bases and J lost 9; bases outside the gene matches: 14. This CDR3 comprises 14 residues. The DNA of the CDR3 is TGTGCCAGCACCGCCTCAGGGGGCCCAGTCGGGCAGTACTTC. Translation gives CASTASGGPVGQYF.

This clonotype was counted ten times or more. One end of the junction varies from germline; a read error may be responsible. The chain is built from TRBV9 and TRBJ2-7; 7 bases line up with TRBD1. CDR1 is SGDLS, CDR2 YYNGEE, per germline. This CDR3 is built from 12 residues. This CDR3 reads CVSSSGGYEQYF. The DNA of the CDR3 is TGTGTCAGCAGCTCAGGGGGCTACGAGCAGTACTTC.

This clonotype has more than one count but fewer than ten. The CDR3 DNA sequence: TGCGCCAGCAGCTTGGAAGGACAGGGGGCGCGAGGCTACACCTTC. It codes for CASSLEGQGARGYTF. The V and J genes are TRBV5-1 and TRBJ1-2; 11 nucleotides line up with TRBD1. The CDR3 is made up of 15 amino acids. The V gene's germline CDR1 is SGHRS and CDR2 YFSETQ. The junction had 6 bases not matched to a gene; V was cut back by 0 bases and J by 8 bases.

This clonotype has more than one count but fewer than ten. V is TRBV27 and J is TRBJ1-6, with D unclear. The V end lost 3 bases, the J end lost 9 bases, and 9 bases lay between the germline ends. Germline loops: CDR1 MNHEY, CDR2 SMNVEV (reference sequence). This CDR3 spans 13 amino acids. CDR3 in amino acids: CASSFQLSSPLHF. Written as DNA, the CDR3 is TGTGCCAGCAGTTTTCAATTAAGTTCACCCCTCCACTTT.

This clonotype was observed a few times. The chain employs TRBV20-1 and TRBJ1-4; 7 positions match TRBD1. Per the germline V gene, CDR1 is DFQATT and CDR2 is SNEGSKA (reference sequence). After removal of 6 bases from V and 2 bases from J, the junction contained 6 bases not matched to a gene. This CDR3 contains 14 residues. CDR3 DNA: TGCAGTGCGCTGACAGGGCCCACTAATGAAAAACTGTTTTTT. It encodes CSALTGPTNEKLFF.

This clonotype appeared many times. V usage is TRBV4-1 and J usage is TRBJ1-5; 7 bases fit TRBD1. Trimming at V came to 3 bases and at J to 0 bases, leaving 8 bases not matched to a gene. The V gene's germline CDR1 is MGHRA and CDR2 YSYEKL. The CDR3 runs to 17 residues. The CDR3 spells CASSQAYRGLSNQPQHF. The CDR3, as DNA: TGCGCCAGCAGCCAGGCCTACAGGGGCCTTAGCAATCAGCCCCAGCATTTT.

The chain carries TRBV10-3 and TRBJ2-5; D uncertain. CDR1 and CDR2 from the germline V gene are ENHRY and SYGVKD. V dropped 0 bases and J dropped 4 bases, with 6 bases sitting between them. The length of the CDR3 is 13 residues. The CDR3 reads CAISESERETQYF. The CDR3, as DNA: TGTGCCATCAGTGAGTCAGAGCGAGAGACCCAGTACTTC.

In its sample, this clonotype was seen once. This may come from a read error, since a much larger clone is one base off. The V call is TRBV28, the J call TRBJ1-4; D uncertain. The CDR3 has 14 residues. Per the germline V gene, CDR1 is MDHEN and CDR2 is SYDVKM. This chain's CDR3 is CARSFSGINEKLFF. The CDR3 DNA reads TGTGCCCGCAGTTTTTCGGGGATTAATGAAAAACTGTTTTTT.

This clonotype was found a few times. This chain uses TRBV20-1 with TRBJ2-7, with D tentatively TRBD2 (6 bases). The germline V and J ends were trimmed by 3 bases and 0 bases, with 12 bases remaining between them. Germline lookup yields CDR1 DFQATT and CDR2 SNEGSKA (reference sequence). The CDR3 sequence is 14 residues long. Here the CDR3 reads CSASSGGSSYEQYF. The CDR3 DNA follows: TGCAGTGCTAGCTCCGGAGGGAGCTCCTACGAGCAGTACTTC.

The V call is TRBV12-3 or TRBV12-4, the J call TRBJ1-1; the match to TRBD1 covers 7 bases. CDR3 length: 13 residues. With 6 bases clipped from V and 7 bases from J, the junction kept 8 bases outside the gene matches. The CDR3 DNA reads TGTGCCAGCAGCCGGGACAGCGACCTTGAAGCTTTCTTT. Residues: CASSRDSDLEAFF.

The chain recombines TRBV28 with TRBJ1-1, with TRBD1 as a possible D gene (6 bases). This CDR3 has 15 residues. Germline assignment: CDR1 MDHEN and CDR2 SYDVKM. Trimming left V 3 bases short and J 3 bases short, with 14 bases between. The CDR3 here is CASSFSTGWYTEAFF. CDR3 in DNA: TGTGCCAGCAGTTTTTCAACAGGGTGGTACACTGAAGCTTTCTTT.

This clonotype was counted at least ten times. The genes are TRBV7-8 and TRBJ1-4, with 8 positions matching TRBD1. This CDR3 has 15 amino acids. The V gene's germline CDR1 is SGHVS and CDR2 FQNEAQ. V dropped 5 bases and J dropped 2; count of bases not matched to a gene: 4. The CDR3 protein is CASSPGDRTNEKLFF. CDR3 DNA sequence: TGTGCCAGCAGCCCTGGGGACAGGACTAATGAAAAACTGTTTTTT. Full variable domain (rest looked up from reference TRBV7-8 and TRBJ1-4): GAGVSQSPRYKVAKRGQDVALRCDPISGHVSLFWYQQALGQGPEFLTYFQNEAQLDKSGLPSDRFFAERPEGSVSTLKIQRTQQEDSAVYLCASSPGDRTNEKLFFGSGTQLSVL.

This clonotype was picked up many times. The gene calls are TRBV6-1 and TRBJ2-3; D gene unclear. The germline gives CDR1 MNHNS, CDR2 SASEGT. V was trimmed by 3 bases and J by 7 bases, leaving 5 bases between them. This CDR3 spans 11 amino acids. The CDR3 bases are TGTGCCAGCAGTGAGCCGAATACGCAGTATTTT. Its protein is CASSEPNTQYF.

The chain uses TRBV9 and TRBJ1-1; no definite D call. V was cut by 0 bases and J by 1 base, with 10 bases left in between. The CDR3 has 15 amino acids. Germline CDR1 and CDR2: SGDLS and YYNGEE. The CDR3 nucleotides read TGTGCCAGCAGCGTAGGGTTTCAGAGGAACACTGAAGCTTTCTTT. It translates to CASSVGFQRNTEAFF.

Concerning this clonotype itself: A much larger clone sits a single nucleotide away, making a read error possible. The rearrangement uses TRBV7-9 and TRBJ1-1; D possibly corresponds to TRBD1 (6 bases). Trimming left V 3 bases short and J 4 bases short, with 9 bases between. The CDR3 covers 13 residues. Germline lookup yields CDR1 SEHNR and CDR2 FQNEAQ (reference sequence). This CDR3 is CASSFSRGTEAFF. CDR3 coding DNA: TGTGCCAGCAGCTTCTCCAGGGGCACTGAAGCTTTCTTT.

This chain joins TRBV10-1 and TRBJ2-7; 7 bases agree with TRBD1. The CDR3 consists of 18 residues. The trim removed 2 bases at V and 5 bases at J, leaving 18 bases unmatched. Looked up from germline, CDR1 is WNHNN and CDR2 is SYGVQD (reference sequence). CDR3: CASSEPSGKGQFRNEQYF. DNA of the CDR3: TGCGCCAGCAGTGAGCCCTCAGGGAAGGGACAGTTCCGAAACGAGCAGTACTTC.

In its sample, this clonotype was seen a few times. V is TRBV6-5 and J is TRBJ2-5; D is possibly TRBD2 (6 bases). Trimming stripped 0 bases from V and 4 bases from J, with 12 bases between. CDR1 and CDR2 (germline): MNHEY, SVGAGI. The CDR3 sequence is 15 residues long. CDR3 amino acids: CASSYSNLRGETQYF. DNA of the CDR3: TGTGCCAGCAGTTACTCGAATCTGCGGGGAGAGACCCAGTACTTC.

This clonotype was seen only a few times. This chain uses TRBV5-1 with TRBJ1-1, with D hard to call. Germline V CDR1 and CDR2: SGHRS, YFSETQ. Between the trimmed V and J ends, which lost 4 bases and 4 bases, there was a span of 14 bases. This CDR3 comprises 14 residues. The CDR3 sequence: CASSREGGPTEAFF. The CDR3 nucleotides read TGCGCCAGCAGCAGGGAGGGTGGGCCCACTGAAGCTTTCTTT.

This clonotype was seen many times. Here the CDR3 DNA reads TGTGCCATCAGTGAAGGAGGGACCACTGAAGCTTTCTTT. Residues: CAISEGGTTEAFF. This chain links TRBV10-3 with TRBJ1-1; D perhaps matches TRBD1 (5 bases). CDR3 length: 13 residues. Germline V gives CDR1 ENHRY, CDR2 SYGVKD. V lost 3 bases to trimming and J lost 4 bases, with 9 bases between them.